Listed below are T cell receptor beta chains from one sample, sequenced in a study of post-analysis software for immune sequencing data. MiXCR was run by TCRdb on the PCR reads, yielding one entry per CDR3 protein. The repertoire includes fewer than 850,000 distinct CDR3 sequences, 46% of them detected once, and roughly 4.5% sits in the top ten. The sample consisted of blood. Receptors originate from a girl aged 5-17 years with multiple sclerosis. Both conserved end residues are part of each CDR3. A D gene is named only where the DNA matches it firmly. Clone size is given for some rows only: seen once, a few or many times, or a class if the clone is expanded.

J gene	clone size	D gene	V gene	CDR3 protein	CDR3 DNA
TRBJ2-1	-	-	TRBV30	CAWNPSSYNEQFF	TGTGCCTGGAACCCGAGCTCCTACAATGAGCAGTTCTTC
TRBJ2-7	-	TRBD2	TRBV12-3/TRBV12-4	CASSPERDCYEQYF	TGTGCCAGCAGTCCAGAGCGGGATTGCTACGAGCAGTACTTC
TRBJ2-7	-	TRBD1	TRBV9	CASSVDGTVYEQYF	TGTGCCAGCAGCGTAGACGGGACAGTCTACGAGCAGTACTTC
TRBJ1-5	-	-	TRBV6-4	CASSASEGDGNQPQHF	TGTGCCAGCAGTGCCAGCGAAGGGGACGGCAATCAGCCCCAGCATTTT
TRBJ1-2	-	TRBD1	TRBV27	CASSLSIPGGDGYTF	TGTGCCAGCAGTTTATCGATCCCAGGGGGGGATGGCTACACCTTC
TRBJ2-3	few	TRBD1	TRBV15	CATSRKQGDTQYF	TGTGCCACCAGCAGAAAACAGGGGGATACGCAGTATTTT
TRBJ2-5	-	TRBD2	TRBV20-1	CSARAVTSGPRETQYF	TGCAGTGCTAGGGCGGTGACTAGCGGACCCCGGGAGACCCAGTACTTC
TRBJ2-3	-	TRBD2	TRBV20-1	CSASPGLERSTDTQYF	TGCAGTGCTAGTCCGGGACTAGAAAGGAGCACAGATACGCAGTATTTT
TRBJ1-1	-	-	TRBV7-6	CASSLEGAESSTEAFF	TGTGCCAGCAGCTTAGAGGGTGCGGAGTCGAGTACTGAAGCTTTCTTT
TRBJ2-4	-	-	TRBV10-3	CAISESASKDIQYF	TGTGCCATCAGTGAGTCAGCGTCTAAAGACATTCAGTACTTC
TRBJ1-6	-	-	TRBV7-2	CASSLDQSSYNSPLHF	TGTGCCAGCAGCTTAGATCAGAGCTCCTATAATTCACCCCTCCACTTT
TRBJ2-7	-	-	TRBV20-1	CSAKQWGNEQYF	TGCAGTGCGAAGCAGTGGGGAAACGAGCAGTACTTC
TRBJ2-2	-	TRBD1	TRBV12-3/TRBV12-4	CASSSTGMGTGELFF	TGTGCCAGCAGTTCGACAGGGATGGGGACCGGGGAGCTGTTTTTT
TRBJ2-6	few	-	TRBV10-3	CAITAEGPGANVLTF	TGTGCCATCACCGCCGAAGGGCCTGGGGCCAACGTCCTGACTTTC
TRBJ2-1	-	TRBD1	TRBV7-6	CASSSRTGSSYNEQFF	TGTGCCAGCAGCTCCCGGACAGGGAGCTCCTACAATGAGCAGTTCTTC
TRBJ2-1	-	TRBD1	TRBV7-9	CASSVPTRQGSNQFF	TGTGCCAGCAGCGTTCCCACGCGACAGGGGTCGAACCAGTTCTTC
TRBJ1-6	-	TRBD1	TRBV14	CASSQAQGNNSPLHF	TGTGCCAGCAGCCAAGCACAGGGGAATAATTCACCCCTCCACTTT
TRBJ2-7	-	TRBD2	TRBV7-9	CASSRPKLADTIKAYEQYF	TGTGCCAGCAGCCGCCCAAAACTAGCGGATACGATCAAAGCCTACGAGCAGTACTTC
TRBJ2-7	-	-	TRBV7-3	CASSLIGTGIQYF	TGTGCCAGCAGCCTTATCGGGACGGGGATTCAGTACTTC
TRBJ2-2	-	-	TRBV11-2	CASSLRPKTGELFF	TGTGCCAGCAGCTTAAGACCAAAGACCGGGGAGCTGTTTTTT
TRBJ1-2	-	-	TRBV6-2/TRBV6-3	CASRRGPRDGTF	TGTGCCAGCAGAAGAGGGCCCAGGGACGGCACCTTC
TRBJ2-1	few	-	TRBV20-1	CSARDRDGWSYNEQFF	TGCAGTGCTAGAGATAGGGACGGGTGGTCCTACAATGAGCAGTTCTTC
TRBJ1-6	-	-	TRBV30	CAWSGGQDNSPLHF	TGTGCCTGGAGTGGGGGACAAGATAATTCACCCCTCCACTTT
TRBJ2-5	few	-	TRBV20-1	CSARDEGGPQETQYF	TGCAGTGCTAGAGATGAGGGAGGCCCTCAAGAGACCCAGTACTTC
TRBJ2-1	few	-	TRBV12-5	CASGLVLPLTRSNEQFF	TGTGCTAGTGGTTTGGTACTCCCCCTCACCCGATCCAATGAGCAGTTCTTC
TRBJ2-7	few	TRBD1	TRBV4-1	CASSQDQGDEQYF	TGCGCCAGCAGCCAAGATCAGGGGGACGAGCAGTACTTC
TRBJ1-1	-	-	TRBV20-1	CSADPMLPGGRGTEAFF	TGCAGTGCTGATCCAATGCTTCCCGGGGGGCGTGGGACTGAAGCTTTCTTT
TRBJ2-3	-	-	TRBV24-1	CATSDPRDSSTDTQYF	TGTGCCACCAGTGACCCCAGGGATTCTAGCACAGATACGCAGTATTTT
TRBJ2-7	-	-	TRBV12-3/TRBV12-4	CASSLSGYLYEQYF	TGTGCCAGCAGTTTATCCGGATATCTATACGAGCAGTACTTC
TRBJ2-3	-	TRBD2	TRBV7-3	CASSLSGSGGRAENTQYF	TGTGCCAGCAGCTTAAGTGGATCCGGCGGGAGGGCCGAGAATACGCAGTATTTT
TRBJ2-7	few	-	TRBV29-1	CSVRPGSAEQYF	TGCAGCGTTCGACCAGGAAGTGCCGAGCAGTACTTC
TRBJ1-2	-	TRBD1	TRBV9	CASSPRTGIYGYTF	TGTGCCAGCAGCCCCCGGACAGGGATATATGGCTACACCTTC
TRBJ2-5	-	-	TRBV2	CASLGGSAETQYF	TGTGCCAGCTTAGGAGGGTCAGCAGAGACCCAGTACTTC
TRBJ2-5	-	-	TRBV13	CASAQGPGEQYF	TGTGCCAGCGCCCAAGGGCCGGGGGAGCAGTACTTC
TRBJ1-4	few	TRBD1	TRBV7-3	CASSPPPDRVSTNEKLFF	TGTGCCAGCAGCCCCCCTCCGGACAGGGTCTCCACTAATGAAAAACTGTTTTTT
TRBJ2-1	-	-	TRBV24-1	CATSDYRLDPGGNEQFF	TGTGCCACCAGTGATTACCGGCTTGACCCCGGAGGCAATGAGCAGTTCTTC
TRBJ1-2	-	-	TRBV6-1	CASTEGLYGYTF	TGTGCCAGCACGGAGGGACTCTATGGCTACACCTTC
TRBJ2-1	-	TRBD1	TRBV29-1	CSAPGGRNSYNEQFF	TGCAGCGCCCCAGGGGGCCGAAACTCCTACAATGAGCAGTTCTTC
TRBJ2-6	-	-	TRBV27	CASSLSIRRVGANVLTF	TGTGCCAGCAGTTTATCTATACGGAGGGTTGGGGCCAACGTCCTGACTTTC
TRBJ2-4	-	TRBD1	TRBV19	CASSGQARGNKNIQYF	TGTGCCAGTAGCGGACAGGCGAGAGGGAACAAAAACATTCAGTACTTC
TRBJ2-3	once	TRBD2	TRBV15	CATSREGLASTDTQYF	TGTGCCACCAGCAGAGAGGGACTAGCTTCCACAGATACGCAGTATTTT
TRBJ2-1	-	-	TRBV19	CASSNPPGEQFF	TGTGCCAGTAGTAACCCACCGGGTGAGCAGTTCTTC
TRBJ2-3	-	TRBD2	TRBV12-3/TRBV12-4	CASSLAGLGRSDAQYF	TGTGCCAGCAGTTTAGCGGGACTAGGACGCTCAGATGCGCAGTATTTT
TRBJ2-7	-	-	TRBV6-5	CASRPGAAYEQYF	TGTGCCAGCAGACCCGGGGCAGCCTACGAGCAGTACTTC
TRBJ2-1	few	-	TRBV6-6	CASRIFGDEQFF	TGTGCCAGCAGAATTTTTGGGGATGAGCAGTTCTTC
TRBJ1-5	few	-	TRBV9	CASSEGGTTQPQHF	TGTGCCAGCAGCGAGGGGGGGACCACTCAGCCCCAGCATTTT
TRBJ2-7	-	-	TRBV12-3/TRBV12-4	CASSSKGFEQYF	TGTGCCAGCAGTTCAAAGGGGTTCGAGCAGTACTTC
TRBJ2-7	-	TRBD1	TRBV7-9	CASSLGQGGDEQYF	TGTGCCAGCAGCCTCGGACAGGGGGGCGACGAGCAGTACTTC
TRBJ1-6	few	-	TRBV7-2	CASSPGGGQSYNSPLHF	TGTGCCAGCAGCCCCGGGGGGGGGCAGTCCTATAATTCACCCCTCCACTTT
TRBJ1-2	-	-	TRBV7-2	CASSLRLTGHYGYTF	TGTGCCAGCAGCTTAAGGTTAACGGGACATTATGGCTACACCTTC
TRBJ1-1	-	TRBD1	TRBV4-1	CASSQDGTGGNTEAFF	TGCGCCAGCAGCCAAGATGGAACAGGGGGGAACACTGAAGCTTTCTTT
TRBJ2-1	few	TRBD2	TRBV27	CASSPTGLGTYNEQFF	TGTGCCAGCAGTCCTACGGGACTAGGGACCTACAATGAGCAGTTCTTC
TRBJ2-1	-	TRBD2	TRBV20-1	CSARGGLAGGYNEQFF	TGCAGTGCTAGAGGGGGACTAGCGGGAGGGTACAATGAGCAGTTCTTC
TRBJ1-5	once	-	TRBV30	CAWSVGGENQPQHF	TGTGCCTGGAGTGTAGGCGGTGAAAATCAGCCCCAGCATTTT
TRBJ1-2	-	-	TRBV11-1	CASSLGAGANYGYTF	TGTGCCAGCAGCTTAGGGGCAGGAGCTAACTATGGCTACACCTTC
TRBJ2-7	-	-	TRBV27	CASSPMLFSYEQYF	TGTGCCAGCAGCCCCATGCTATTTTCCTACGAGCAGTACTTC
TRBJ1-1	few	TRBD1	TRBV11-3	CASSRGLDEAFF	TGTGCCAGCAGTAGGGGGCTTGATGAAGCTTTCTTT
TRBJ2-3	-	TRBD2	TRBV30	CAWHDGTSGRATDTQYF	TGTGCCTGGCATGACGGAACTAGCGGGAGGGCCACAGATACGCAGTATTTT
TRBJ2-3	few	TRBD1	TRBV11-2	CASSLTRTGGGDTQYF	TGTGCCAGCAGCCTTACGCGGACAGGGGGGGGAGATACGCAGTATTTT
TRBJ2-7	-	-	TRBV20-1	CSAGGGGRPYEQYF	TGCAGTGCAGGGGGGGGCGGCAGACCCTACGAGCAGTACTTC